Below, one TCR beta chain is given with its context. The trim removed 1 base at V and 5 bases at J, leaving 11 bases unmatched. This CDR3 is built from 17 residues. Looked up from germline, CDR1 is SGHDN and CDR2 is FVKESK. This sample stems from a study of blood T cell repertoires in COVID-19. Overall study: The study drew acute and convalescent COVID-19 samples from the United States, Italy and Spain. PBMCs, B-cell-depleted T cells, or T cells provided the cDNA or gDNA that made up the material.

In the source study's methods: Reference gene primer amplification in the assay estimated nucleated cell counts. Data came from immunoSEQ multiplex PCR; TCRdb stores just in-frame clones and leaves some out. The V and J calls and clone size are taken from that table; D and trimming were inferred from the DNA. The sample records about 110,000 clones, around 81% being singletons. The clonotype was recovered from a woman between 65 and 79 years old with acute or convalescent COVID-19. The chain employs TRBV14 and TRBJ2-5; 9 bases fit TRBD2. Specimen: peripheral blood. CDR3 nucleotide sequence: TGTGCCAGCAGCCAAGGGTTAGCGGGAGCCCCTCCGGAGACCCAGTACTTC. The encoded protein is CASSQGLAGAPPETQYF.